This TCR beta chain derives from a study of T cells in Graves' hyperthyroidism and ophthalmopathy. Germline V gene sequence: CDR1 DFQATT, CDR2 SNEGSKA (reference sequence). This CDR3 region has 12 residues. V shed 6 bases, J shed 9 bases, and the junction held 7 bases outside the gene matches. The source material, RNA transcripts, was used to amplify TCR beta CDR3 regions. RT-PCR in the first round (using the HTBI primer set) targeted the TCR CDR3. TCRdb re-derived calls from the multiplex PCR reads in MiXCR, one entry per CDR3 protein. The sample yields 400,000 to 450,000 distinct CDR3 sequences, 14% to 15% seen once. In its sample, this clonotype was seen a few times.

The genes are TRBV20-1 and TRBJ1-4; 7 bases agree with TRBD1. The TCR originated in a man aged 18 to 30 with Graves' ophthalmopathy. The specimen sequenced was blood. The CDR3 reads CSAIQGNKKLFF. Here the CDR3 DNA reads TGCAGTGCCATACAGGGGAATAAAAAACTGTTTTTT.